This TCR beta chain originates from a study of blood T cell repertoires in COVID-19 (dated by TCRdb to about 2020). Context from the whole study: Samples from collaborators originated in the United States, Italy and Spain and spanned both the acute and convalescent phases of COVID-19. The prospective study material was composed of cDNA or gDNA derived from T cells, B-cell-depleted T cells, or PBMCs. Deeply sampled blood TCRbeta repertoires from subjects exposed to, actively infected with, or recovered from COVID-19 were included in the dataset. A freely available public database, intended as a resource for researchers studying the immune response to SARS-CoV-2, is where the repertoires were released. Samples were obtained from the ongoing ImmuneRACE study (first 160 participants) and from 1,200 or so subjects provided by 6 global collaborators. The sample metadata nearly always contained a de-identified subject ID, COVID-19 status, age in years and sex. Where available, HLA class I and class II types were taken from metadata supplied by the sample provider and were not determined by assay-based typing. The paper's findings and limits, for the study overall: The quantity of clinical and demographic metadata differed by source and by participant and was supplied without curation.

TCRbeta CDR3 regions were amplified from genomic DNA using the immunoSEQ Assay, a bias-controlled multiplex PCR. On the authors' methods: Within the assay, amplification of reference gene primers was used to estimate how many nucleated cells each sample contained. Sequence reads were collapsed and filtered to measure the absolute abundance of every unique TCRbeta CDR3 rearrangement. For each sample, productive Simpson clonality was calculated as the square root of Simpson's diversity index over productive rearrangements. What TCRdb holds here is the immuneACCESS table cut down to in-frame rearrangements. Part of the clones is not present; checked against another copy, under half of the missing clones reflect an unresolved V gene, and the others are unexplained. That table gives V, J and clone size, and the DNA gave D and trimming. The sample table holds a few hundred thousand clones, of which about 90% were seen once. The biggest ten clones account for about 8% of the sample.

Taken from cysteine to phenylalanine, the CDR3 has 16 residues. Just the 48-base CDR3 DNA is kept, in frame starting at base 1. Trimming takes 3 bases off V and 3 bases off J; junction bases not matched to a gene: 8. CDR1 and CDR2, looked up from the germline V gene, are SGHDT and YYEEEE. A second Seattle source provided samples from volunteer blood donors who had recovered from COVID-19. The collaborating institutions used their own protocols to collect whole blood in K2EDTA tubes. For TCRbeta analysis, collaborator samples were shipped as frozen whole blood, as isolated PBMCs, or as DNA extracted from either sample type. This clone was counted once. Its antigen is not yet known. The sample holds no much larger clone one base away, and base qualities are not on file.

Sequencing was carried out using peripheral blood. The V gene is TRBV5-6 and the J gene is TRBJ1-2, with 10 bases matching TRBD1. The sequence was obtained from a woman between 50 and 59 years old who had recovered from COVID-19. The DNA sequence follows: TGTGCCAGCAGCTGGACAGGGGGTAATTTGGACTATGGCTACACCTTC. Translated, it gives CASSWTGGNLDYGYTF.